The source of this T cell receptor (beta chain) is a study of shared clonotypes between healthy human individuals. Measured with immunoSEQ multiplex PCR; TCRdb has only the in-frame clones, and not every one. The repertoire consists of about 2 million clones, with about 95% occurring once and the leading ten covering roughly 1%. Positively selected for CCR7, the CD45RO-negative cells used as naive CD8 cells excluded terminally differentiated effector memory CD45RA+ cells. The material sequenced was naive CD8+ T cells sorted from blood. The TCR originated in a young man in good health.

DNA of the CDR3: TGTGCCAGCAGCTTACTACAGGGCTGGAACACCATATATTTT. Translated: CASSLLQGWNTIYF. The V and J genes are TRBV7-9 and TRBJ1-3; possible D gene TRBD1, 6 bases. CDR3 size: 14 residues. The V and J ends lost 2 bases and 7 bases respectively, with 12 bases between them. Per the germline V gene, CDR1 is SEHNR and CDR2 is FQNEAQ (reference sequence).